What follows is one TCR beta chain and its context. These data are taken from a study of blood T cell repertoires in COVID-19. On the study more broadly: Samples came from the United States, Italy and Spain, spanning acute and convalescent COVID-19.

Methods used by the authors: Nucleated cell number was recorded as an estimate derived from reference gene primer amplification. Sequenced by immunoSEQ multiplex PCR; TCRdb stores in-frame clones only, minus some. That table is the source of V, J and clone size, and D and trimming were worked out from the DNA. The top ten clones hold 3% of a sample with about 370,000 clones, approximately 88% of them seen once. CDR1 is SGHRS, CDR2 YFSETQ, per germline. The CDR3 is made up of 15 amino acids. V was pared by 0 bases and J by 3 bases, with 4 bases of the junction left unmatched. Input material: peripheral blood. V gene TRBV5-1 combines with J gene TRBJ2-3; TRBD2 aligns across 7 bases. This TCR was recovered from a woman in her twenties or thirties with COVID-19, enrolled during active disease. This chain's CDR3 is CASSLGLAETDTQYF. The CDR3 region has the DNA TGCGCCAGCAGCTTGGGCCTAGCGGAGACAGATACGCAGTATTTT.